A selection of T cell receptor beta chains follows, all from one sample in a study of T cell changes during pregnancy in multiple sclerosis. TCRdb's table, derived via immunoSEQ multiplex PCR, lists solely in-frame clones and lacks some. Of roughly 41,000 clones in the sample, more than 90% are singletons; the top ten hold around 7%. Specimen: CD8+ T cells from peripheral blood mononuclear cells, collected in the third trimester of pregnancy. These receptors came from a female donor with multiple sclerosis, enrolled in a pregnancy study. The CDR3 runs from the conserved cysteine through the conserved F or W. The size of a clone is reported for some rows only, either as once, few or many, or as a class for expanded clones.

V	size	J	length	CDR3
TRBV27	.	TRBJ2-5	14	CASSPRASDETQYF
TRBV9	.	TRBJ2-7	12	CASGGTSYEQYF
TRBV5-6	once	TRBJ1-1	13	CASSLTENTEAFF
TRBV28	.	TRBJ2-1	15	CASSFSGQFYNEQFF
TRBV19	.	TRBJ2-1	15	CASSIGSSFLYEQFF
TRBV6-4	once	TRBJ2-3	15	CASSATLAGTDTQYF
TRBV5-8	.	TRBJ1-1	15	CASSWGDRMNTEAFF
TRBV15	.	TRBJ2-3	15	CATSRERRGTDTQYF
TRBV6-5	once	TRBJ2-5	15	CASSRWEDPQETQYF
TRBV7-9	once	TRBJ2-5	14	CASSPTWGEETQYF
TRBV5-1	.	TRBJ2-7	15	CASSFLAGGSYEQYF
TRBV7-3	.	TRBJ1-1	13	CASSPQGNTEAFF
TRBV9	.	TRBJ1-1	13	CASSALIDPEAFF
TRBV6-5	.	TRBJ1-4	14	CASSGGQQGEKLFF
TRBV30	once	TRBJ1-2	12	CAWSHGGGGYTF
TRBV9	.	TRBJ2-2	17	CASSVGRGQGLTGELFF
TRBV29-1	.	TRBJ1-2	12	CSVENPDYGYTF
TRBV5-6	.	TRBJ1-1	12	CASSGWGLGAFF
TRBV2	.	TRBJ2-2	18	CASSEGLAGVGLTGELFF
TRBV7-3	.	TRBJ2-1	14	CASGTSGSYNEQFF
TRBV29-1	.	TRBJ1-4	12	CSVGPLNEKLFF
TRBV4-3	.	TRBJ1-2	18	CASSHRGHETVPNYGYTF
TRBV5-4	.	TRBJ2-5	14	CASSSGTSLETQYF
TRBV6-1	.	TRBJ1-2	14	CASSEEGASYGYTF
TRBV30	.	TRBJ1-2	12	CAWSPTEYGYTF
TRBV28	.	TRBJ1-1	16	CASSFLVGGFDTEAFF
TRBV11-1	.	TRBJ1-1	14	CASSLGQVGPEAFF
TRBV30	.	TRBJ2-7	15	CAWSVWQGLSYEQYF
TRBV6-1	many	TRBJ1-3	15	CASRHDSASGNTIYF
TRBV12-5	.	TRBJ2-2	12	CASGTSTGELFF
TRBV7-9	few	TRBJ2-7	14	CASSPGLNTYEQYF
TRBV9	.	TRBJ2-1	16	CASSTHPGTLSDEQFF
TRBV7-8	.	TRBJ1-3	19	CASRSANAPGHSAGNTIYF
TRBV7-9	.	TRBJ2-3	17	CASSSGLAGGFTDTQYF
TRBV7-8	.	TRBJ2-5	16	CASSPQTETGQETQYF
TRBV4-3	once	TRBJ2-1	16	CASSQASSGGPPEQFF
TRBV19	.	TRBJ2-5	13	CASSMDMEETQYF
TRBV6-5	.	TRBJ2-5	13	CASSVDREETQYF
TRBV6-1	.	TRBJ2-7	14	CASSYAAGSYEQYF
TRBV7-3	.	TRBJ2-5	14	CASSSGGGEVTQYF
TRBV7-3	.	TRBJ1-1	14	CASSLSAGVNEAFF
TRBV27	.	TRBJ2-7	16	CASSLFGGRGLGEQYF
TRBV7-2	.	TRBJ2-4	17	CASSLELAGGHGNIQYF
TRBV2	.	TRBJ1-1	13	CASQTGWNTEAFF
TRBV9	.	TRBJ1-1	13	CASSTSRDTEAFF
TRBV2	.	TRBJ1-1	15	CASSEYSRLSTEAFF